This T cell receptor beta chain originates from a study of blood T cell repertoires in COVID-19. CDR1 is LNHDA and CDR2 is SQIVND in the germline V gene (reference sequence). This CDR3 region has 16 residues. Trimming removed 4 bases at V and 6 bases at J, with 21 bases between. Clones were sequenced by immunoSEQ multiplex PCR, and TCRdb holds only the in-frame ones, with some missing. This sample has about 130,000 clones, with roughly 80% found just once. This chain links TRBV19 with TRBJ1-2, with D possibly matching TRBD1 (6 bases). Sequenced: peripheral blood. This TCR derives from a woman older than 75 with acute or convalescent COVID-19. The CDR3 DNA is TGTGCCAGTAGTACATCCCTACCAGGGGTGGTAGATGGCTACACCTTC. Translated: CASSTSLPGVVDGYTF.